This passage covers 19 T cell receptor beta chains from one sample sequenced in a study of blood T cells in healthy people across ages. The second PCR ran roughly 6 to 11 cycles with a sample-barcoded 5' primer and J-beta primers. TCRdb reprocessed the 5' RACE reads via MiXCR and lists one record per CDR3 protein. The sample holds about 1.8 million distinct CDR3 sequences; about 50% are singletons and the top ten take approximately 2.1%. Input material: blood. These receptor sequences come from a woman aged 35 to 49 in good health.

This clonotype appeared a few times. This chain connects TRBV6-2 or TRBV6-3 to TRBJ2-4; 7 bases fit TRBD1. Germline CDR1 and CDR2: MNHEY and SVGEGT. The ends lost 6 bases at V and 8 bases at J; junction bases unmatched: 10. This CDR3 comprises 14 residues. The CDR3: CASSLDRVRDIQYF. In DNA form, the CDR3 reads TGTGCCAGCAGCCTCGACAGGGTACGTGACATTCAGTACTTC.

V gene TRBV14 combines with J gene TRBJ2-5; D not certain. The CDR3 has 13 amino acids. Germline assignment: CDR1 SGHDN and CDR2 FVKESK. Trimming took 0 bases from V and 7 from J, leaving 9 bases between them. The CDR3 loop is CASSQENTGTQYF. The DNA for the CDR3 is TGTGCCAGCAGCCAAGAAAACACCGGGACCCAGTACTTC.

In its sample, this clonotype was seen a few times. V gene TRBV20-1 combines with J gene TRBJ2-1; 9 nucleotides match TRBD2. The CDR3 is 15 residues long. Germline V gene lookup returns CDR1 DFQATT and CDR2 SNEGSKA (reference sequence). J lost 6 bases, V lost 4 bases, and 10 bases had no gene match. CDR3 residues: CSANRGAGGINEQFF. CDR3 nucleotide sequence: TGCAGTGCTAACCGAGGAGCGGGGGGTATCAATGAGCAGTTCTTC.

The DNA for the CDR3 is TGTGCCAGCAGCTTAGCAGCTAGCGGGGGGTTCAAACTCGGTAATGAGCAGTTCTTC. This codes for CASSLAASGGFKLGNEQFF. The V and J genes are TRBV7-9 and TRBJ2-1; 11 positions match TRBD2. Germline CDR1 SEHNR, CDR2 FQNEAQ (reference sequence). V lost 0 bases, J lost 7 bases, and 14 bases stayed unmatched. This CDR3 region has 19 residues.

The chain has TRBV12-3 or TRBV12-4 and TRBJ1-2; D unresolved. V was shortened by 7 bases and J by 0 bases, with 15 bases between the two germline ends. The CDR3 is 15 amino acids. CDR3 nucleotides: TGTGCCAGCACCCAGGCATCGAGAGCTAACTATGGCTACACCTTC. Residues: CASTQASRANYGYTF.

The rearrangement links TRBV28 to TRBJ1-4; unclear D gene. This CDR3 is 14 amino acids long. CDR1 is MDHEN, CDR2 SYDVKM, per germline. The V gene lost 3 bases and the J gene lost 0 bases, with 5 bases spanning the gap. CDR3 DNA: TGTGCCAGCAGTTTGATGACAACTAATGAAAAACTGTTTTTT. This codes for CASSLMTTNEKLFF.

This chain links TRBV28 with TRBJ1-5, with D perhaps TRBD1 (6 bases). The CDR3 runs 16 residues. CDR1 MDHEN and CDR2 SYDVKM come from the germline V gene. Deletions cut 5 bases from V and 6 bases from J, with 20 bases between. The CDR3 is CASSPRGNWDVQPQHF. As DNA, the CDR3 is TGTGCCAGCAGTCCTAGGGGGAATTGGGATGTTCAGCCCCAGCATTTT.

V gene TRBV29-1 combines with J gene TRBJ1-1; D may be TRBD1 (6 bases). The germline V gene has CDR1 SQVTM and CDR2 ANQGSEA. CDR3 size: 11 residues. The V gene lost 2 bases and the J gene lost 5 bases, with 6 bases spanning the gap. This CDR3 reads CSVETGTEAFF. The DNA for the CDR3 is TGCAGCGTTGAAACAGGGACTGAAGCTTTCTTT. Filled out from reference TRBV29-1 and TRBJ1-1, the complete variable domain reads SAVISQKPSRDICQRGTSLTIQCQVDSQVTMMFWYRQQPGQSLTLIATANQGSEATYESGFVIDKFPISRPNLTFSTLTVSNMSPEDSSIYLCSVETGTEAFFGQGTRLTVV.

This chain connects TRBV5-1 to TRBJ2-7, with D perhaps TRBD2 (6 bases). Trimming removed 4 bases at V and 4 bases at J, with 12 bases between. The V gene's germline CDR1 is SGHRS and CDR2 YFSETQ. This CDR3 region has 13 residues. This CDR3 is CASSPDGRYEQYF. The CDR3 coding sequence is TGCGCCAGCAGCCCTGACGGGAGATACGAGCAGTACTTC. The full variable domain, rest sourced from reference TRBV5-1 and TRBJ2-7, is KAGVTQTPRYLIKTRGQQVTLSCSPISGHRSVSWYQQTPGQGLQFLFEYFSETQRNKGNFPGRFSGRQFSNSRSEMNVSTLELGDSALYLCASSPDGRYEQYFGPGTRLTVT.

The chain combines TRBV2 with TRBJ2-4; TRBD2 aligns across 13 bases. The closer fit of TRBJ2-7 to the DNA end suggests the J call may be wrong. There are 14 residues in the CDR3. Looked up from germline, CDR1 is SNHLY and CDR2 is FYNNEI. The CDR3 loop is CASRRLAGGHEQYF. The CDR3 DNA sequence: TGTGCCAGCAGACGACTAGCGGGGGGACACGAGCAGTACTTC.

This clonotype was recorded once. One end of the junction does not line up with germline, which may come from a read error. This rearrangement joins TRBV5-1 to TRBJ2-1, with unresolved D. The CDR3 sequence is 14 residues long. Germline values: CDR1 SGHRS, CDR2 YFSETQ. CDR3 in DNA: TGCGCCAGCAGCTTAGCTTCGAGCCTGAATGAGCGGTTCTTC. It codes for CASSLASSLNERFF.

This chain links TRBV11-2 with TRBJ1-2; 8 bases are shared with TRBD1. J lost 5 bases, V lost 5 bases, and 10 bases had no gene match. CDR3 size: 15 residues. The V gene's germline CDR1 is SGHAT and CDR2 FQNNGV. The CDR3 is CASSPRTGTSYGYTF. Here the CDR3 DNA reads TGTGCCAGCAGCCCTCGGACAGGGACAAGTTATGGCTACACCTTC.

The table lists this clonotype with a few counts. The J gene is TRBJ2-5, the V gene TRBV5-1; a possible D gene is TRBD2 (6 bases). Trimming pared 2 bases from V and 2 bases from J, leaving 13 bases between. Germline values: CDR1 SGHRS, CDR2 YFSETQ. The CDR3 extends over 15 amino acids. The CDR3 DNA follows: TGCGCCAGCAGCTTTACCGGGGGAAAACAAGAGACCCAGTACTTC. Its translation: CASSFTGGKQETQYF.

This clonotype turned up a few times. V and J are TRBV5-1 and TRBJ2-1; 14 bases fit TRBD2. This CDR3 contains 17 residues. The J segment lost 5 bases and the V segment lost 1 base, leaving 5 bases of the junction unmatched. Germline V gives CDR1 SGHRS, CDR2 YFSETQ. The CDR3 loop reads CASSLPGTSGGNNEQFF. In DNA, the CDR3 is TGCGCCAGCAGCTTGCCGGGGACTAGCGGGGGAAACAATGAGCAGTTCTTC.

This clonotype was seen a handful of times. V usage is TRBV28 and J usage is TRBJ2-5; 13 nucleotides agree with TRBD2. CDR3 length: 15 residues. Trimming cost V 6 bases and J 3 bases; bases outside gene matches: 4. Germline values: CDR1 MDHEN, CDR2 SYDVKM. The DNA of the CDR3 is TGTGCCAGCAGATCCGGGACTAGCGGGGAAGAGACCCAGTACTTC. This translates into CASRSGTSGEETQYF.

The chain links TRBV25-1 to TRBJ2-5, with a tentative D call TRBD1 (6 bases). CDR3 length: 15 amino acids. Trimming removed 1 base from V and 5 bases from J, with 14 bases in between. Germline values: CDR1 MGHDK, CDR2 SYGVNS. The CDR3 loop is CASSEFQGMTETQYF. The DNA for the CDR3 is TGTGCCAGCAGTGAATTTCAGGGGATGACGGAGACCCAGTACTTC.

The chain recombines TRBV20-1 with TRBJ2-7; perhaps TRBD1 as D (5 bases). CDR1 is DFQATT and CDR2 is SNEGSKA in the germline V gene (reference sequence). The V end lost 3 bases, the J end lost 3 bases, and 12 bases lay between the germline ends. The CDR3 contains 13 residues. The CDR3 region is CSARDIVGYEQYF. CDR3 nucleotides: TGCAGTGCTAGGGACATCGTCGGCTACGAGCAGTACTTC.

This clonotype turned up a few times. This chain joins TRBV6-1 and TRBJ2-5; 10 bases agree with TRBD2. With 6 bases clipped from V and 4 bases from J, the junction kept 8 bases outside the gene matches. The CDR3 length is 15 residues. From germline, CDR1 is MNHNS and CDR2 SASEGT. The CDR3 nucleotides are TGTGCCAGCAGGGGGACTAGCGCTGGTGCAGAGACCCAGTACTTC. It translates to CASRGTSAGAETQYF.

The chain carries TRBV6-6 and TRBJ1-2; the D is unclear. The germline V gene has CDR1 MNHNY and CDR2 SVGAGI (reference sequence). V lost 4 bases, J lost 1 base, and 13 bases lay in between. The CDR3 covers 15 residues. The CDR3 DNA follows: TGTGCCAGCAGTTCCCCATCGACGGTTAACTATGGCTACACCTTC. It translates to CASSSPSTVNYGYTF.